This TCR beta chain was sequenced for a study of cytomegalovirus exposure and HLA in healthy donors. General study points: Cytomegalovirus status was reportedly diagnosed by the classifier with high specificity and sensitivity.

The V end was cut by 4 bases, the J end by 2 bases, with 10 bases between. This CDR3 has 14 amino acids. CDR1 is SGHVS and CDR2 is FNYEAQ in the germline V gene. As concerns this clone: What it binds is not known.

The PCR contained 60 Vbeta and 13 Jbeta primers. Here immunoSEQ multiplex PCR was the method, and the copy in TCRdb shows in-frame clones only, minus some. This sample has 100,000 to 150,000 clones, with around three quarters found just once. The sequence derives from a human donor in good health. Material for sequencing was PBMCs. The genes are TRBV7-6 and TRBJ2-3; maybe TRBD2 (7 bases). The CDR3 protein is CASSSGDYTDTQYF. In DNA, the CDR3 is TGTGCCAGCAGCTCAGGGGACTACACAGATACGCAGTATTTT.